The 15 T cell receptor beta chains below come from one sample, sequenced in a study of OX40 agonist ivuxolimab in advanced cancers. Clones were sequenced by immunoSEQ multiplex PCR, and TCRdb holds only the in-frame ones, with some missing. The data contain approximately 70,000 clones, more than 70% of them singletons. Sequenced here: CD4+ or CD8+ T cells sorted from blood, sampled in a trial of the OX40 agonist ivuxolimab. The receptor source for this set is an adult with an advanced solid tumor such as melanoma, head and neck, liver or kidney cancer.

This chain links TRBV7-2 with TRBJ1-2; maybe TRBD1 (6 bases). Germline CDR1 SGHTA, CDR2 FQGNSA. V was trimmed by 2 bases and J by 7 bases, leaving 14 bases between them. The CDR3 is made up of 14 amino acids. The chain's CDR3 is CASSLYRQEGGYTF. In DNA, the CDR3 is TGTGCCAGCAGCTTATATAGACAGGAAGGTGGCTACACCTTC.

The V call is TRBV9, the J call TRBJ1-4, with TRBD1 identical over 7 bases. The V and J ends lost 2 bases and 6 bases, in that order; junction bases with no gene match: 10. The CDR3 runs to 16 residues. Germline V gene data show CDR1 as SGDLS and CDR2 as YYNGEE. The CDR3 coding sequence is TGTGCCAGCAGCGTCTTCGGGGGCAGGGGGGATGAAAAACTGTTTTTT. Protein sequence: CASSVFGGRGDEKLFF.

This chain joins TRBV27 and TRBJ1-3, with D maybe TRBD1 (6 bases). Trimming left V 7 bases short and J 4 bases short, with 20 bases between. Per the germline V gene, CDR1 is MNHEY and CDR2 is SMNVEV (reference sequence). CDR3 length: 16 residues. CDR3 DNA: TGTGCCAGCACCAACCCACAGGGAGATGGGGGAAACACCATATATTTT. Amino acid sequence: CASTNPQGDGGNTIYF.

The chain recombines TRBV7-2 with TRBJ2-1; 10 nucleotides align to TRBD2. CDR3 length: 16 amino acids. V gave up 5 bases and J gave up 3 bases; unmatched junction bases: 7. Germline V gives CDR1 SGHTA, CDR2 FQGNSA. The CDR3 DNA follows: TGTGCCAGCAGCCTCTCCCTAGCGGGAGTCTACAATGAGCAGTTCTTC. This translates into CASSLSLAGVYNEQFF. The full variable domain, rest sourced from reference TRBV7-2 and TRBJ2-1, is GAGVSQSPSNKVTEKGKDVELRCDPISGHTALYWYRQSLGQGLEFLIYFQGNSAPDKSGLPSDRFSAERTGGSVSTLTIQRTQQEDSAVYLCASSLSLAGVYNEQFFGPGTRLTVL.

The chain couples TRBV29-1 to TRBJ1-1; D gene uncertain. Trimming took off 5 bases at V and 5 bases at J, with 6 bases between the two ends. The CDR3 length is 10 residues. Germline V gene lookup returns CDR1 SQVTM and CDR2 ANQGSEA. DNA for the CDR3: TGCAGCGTTAGAGCGACTGAAGCTTTCTTT. Translating gives CSVRATEAFF.

This clone has a handful of counts. The rearrangement links TRBV18 to TRBJ2-3, with TRBD2 matching 8 bases. Trimming took 2 bases from V and 5 from J; bases not matched to a gene: 3. The CDR3 length is 14 residues. Germline loops: CDR1 KGHSH, CDR2 LQKENI. CDR3 region: CASSPSAGGDTQYF. DNA for the CDR3: TGTGCCAGCTCACCATCGGCGGGAGGAGATACGCAGTATTTT. Complete variable domain (other parts from reference TRBV18 and TRBJ2-3): NAGVMQNPRHLVRRRGQEARLRCSPMKGHSHVYWYRQLPEEGLKFMVYLQKENIIDESGMPKERFSAEFPKEGPSILRIQQVVRGDSAAYFCASSPSAGGDTQYFGPGTRLTVL.

For this clone: Other DNA sequences in the same sample also yield this CDR3. CDR3: CASSETGGSNQPQHF. The CDR3, as DNA: TGTGCCAGCAGCGAGACAGGGGGAAGTAATCAGCCCCAGCATTTT. The chain has TRBV9 and TRBJ1-5; 9 bases line up with TRBD1. There are 15 residues in the CDR3. Germline assignment: CDR1 SGDLS and CDR2 YYNGEE. Losses at the gene ends were 3 bases for V and 4 bases for J; bases not matched to a gene: 5.

V and J are TRBV30 and TRBJ1-4, with unresolved D. V lost 4 bases to trimming and J lost 8 bases, with 8 bases between them. This CDR3 has 11 amino acids. The germline gives CDR1 GTSNPN, CDR2 SVGIG (reference sequence). CDR3 region: CAWTRAEKLFF. The CDR3 DNA follows: TGTGCCTGGACCAGAGCAGAAAAACTGTTTTTT.

V and J are TRBV6-4 and TRBJ2-3, with unresolved D. Germline loops: CDR1 MRHNA, CDR2 SNTAGT. Trimming took off 3 bases at V and 1 base at J, with 11 bases between the two ends. The CDR3 runs to 15 residues. The CDR3 here is CASSEGIGGTDTQYF. The DNA of the CDR3 is TGTGCCAGCAGTGAAGGGATTGGTGGCACAGATACGCAGTATTTT.

The chain carries TRBV7-2 and TRBJ2-4; D is possibly TRBD1 (6 bases). CDR3 size: 16 residues. V was trimmed by 5 bases and J by 3 bases, leaving 17 bases between them. In germline, CDR1 is SGHTA, CDR2 FQGNSA. Here the CDR3 DNA reads TGTGCCAGCAGCCCGGAACAGGGTAACGGCAAAAACATTCAGTACTTC. Its protein is CASSPEQGNGKNIQYF.

The chain carries TRBV7-2 and TRBJ2-5; no clear D gene. The CDR3 is 13 residues long. V lost 5 bases and J 5 bases, leaving 12 bases between the germline ends. CDR1 is SGHTA, CDR2 FQGNSA, per germline. CDR3 region: CASSVTLRETQYF. The CDR3 coding sequence is TGTGCCAGCAGCGTGACTCTCCGGGAGACCCAGTACTTC.

The gene calls are TRBV30 and TRBJ1-3; no clear D gene. The V gene's germline CDR1 is GTSNPN and CDR2 SVGIG (reference sequence). The CDR3 is 13 residues long. Deletions cut 4 bases from V and 0 bases from J, with 7 bases between. CDR3 in amino acids: CAWTVYSGNTIYF. DNA for the CDR3: TGTGCCTGGACAGTTTACTCTGGAAACACCATATATTTT.

This sequence joins TRBV19 and TRBJ1-3; D unclear. Trimming left V 5 bases short and J 4 bases short, with 27 bases between. Germline CDR1 is LNHDA and CDR2 is SQIVND (reference sequence). The CDR3 contains 19 residues. The chain's CDR3 is CASSPRRASMWGLGNTIYF. Here the CDR3 DNA reads TGTGCCAGTAGTCCCCGTAGGGCCAGCATGTGGGGTTTAGGAAACACCATATATTTT. Full variable domain (missing parts from reference TRBV19 and TRBJ1-3): DGGITQSPKYLFRKEGQNVTLSCEQNLNHDAMYWYRQDPGQGLRLIYYSQIVNDFQKGDIAEGYSVSREKKESFPLTVTSAQKNPTAFYLCASSPRRASMWGLGNTIYFGEGSWLTVV.

The chain joins TRBV30 to TRBJ2-7; 8 nucleotides agree with TRBD2. Per germline, CDR1 GTSNPN and CDR2 SVGIG (reference sequence). Trimming took 2 bases from V and 3 from J; bases not matched to a gene: 6. The CDR3 has 14 residues. The CDR3 protein is CAWSREGANYEQYF. The DNA of the CDR3 is TGTGCCTGGAGTCGGGAGGGTGCAAACTACGAGCAGTACTTC.

This sequence joins TRBV18 and TRBJ2-7, with D possibly being TRBD2 (5 bases). Germline-derived CDR1 and CDR2 are KGHSH and LQKENI. V lost 3 bases and J 4 bases, leaving 16 bases between the germline ends. The CDR3 runs to 15 residues. The CDR3 DNA sequence: TGTGCCAGCTCACCTCGGTCAGGAAGCGGATACGAGCAGTACTTC. Protein product: CASSPRSGSGYEQYF.